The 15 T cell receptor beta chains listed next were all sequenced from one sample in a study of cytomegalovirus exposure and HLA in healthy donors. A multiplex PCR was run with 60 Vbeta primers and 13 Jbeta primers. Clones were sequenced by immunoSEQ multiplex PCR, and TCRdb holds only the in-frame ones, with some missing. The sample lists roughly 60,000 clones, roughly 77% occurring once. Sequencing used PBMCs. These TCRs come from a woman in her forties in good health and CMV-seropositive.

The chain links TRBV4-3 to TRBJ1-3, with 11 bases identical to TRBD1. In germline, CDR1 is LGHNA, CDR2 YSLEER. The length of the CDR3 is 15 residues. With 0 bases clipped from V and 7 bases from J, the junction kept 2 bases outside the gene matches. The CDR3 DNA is TGCGCCAGCAGCCAAGATCGGGACAGGGGGAACACCATATATTTT. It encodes CASSQDRDRGNTIYF.

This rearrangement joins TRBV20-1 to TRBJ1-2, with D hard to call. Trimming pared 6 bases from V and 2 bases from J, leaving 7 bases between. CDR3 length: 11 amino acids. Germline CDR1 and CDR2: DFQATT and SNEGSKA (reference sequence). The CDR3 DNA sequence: TGCAGTGCAAGTCAGAACTATGGCTACACCTTC. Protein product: CSASQNYGYTF.

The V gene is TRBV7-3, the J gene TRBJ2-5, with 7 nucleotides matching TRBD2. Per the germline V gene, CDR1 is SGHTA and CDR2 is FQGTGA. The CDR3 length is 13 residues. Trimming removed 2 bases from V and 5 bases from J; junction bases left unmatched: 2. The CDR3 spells CASSLLGGETQYF. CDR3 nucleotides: TGTGCCAGCAGCTTATTGGGGGGGGAGACCCAGTACTTC.

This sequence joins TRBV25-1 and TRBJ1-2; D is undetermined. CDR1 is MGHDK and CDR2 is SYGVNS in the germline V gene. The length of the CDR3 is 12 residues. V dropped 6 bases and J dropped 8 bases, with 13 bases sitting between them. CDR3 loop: CASRRGSYGYTF. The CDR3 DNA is TGTGCCAGCAGGAGAGGCAGCTACGGCTACACCTTC.

CDR3 bases: TGCGCCAGCAGCTTAAGGTTTAGCGGGGGGCCGGAGGACACGCAGTATTTT. Protein sequence: CASSLRFSGGPEDTQYF. This chain joins TRBV4-1 and TRBJ2-3, with 10 bases fitting TRBD2. This CDR3 spans 17 amino acids. With 5 bases clipped from V and 9 bases from J, the junction kept 17 bases outside the gene matches. Looked up from germline, CDR1 is MGHRA and CDR2 is YSYEKL.

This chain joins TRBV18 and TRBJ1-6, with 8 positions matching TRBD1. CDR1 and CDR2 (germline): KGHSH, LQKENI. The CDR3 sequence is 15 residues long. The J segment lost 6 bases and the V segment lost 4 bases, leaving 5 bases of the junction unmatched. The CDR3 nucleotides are TGTGCCAGCTCACTGGGGACAGGAGCTAATTCACCCCTCCACTTT. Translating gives CASSLGTGANSPLHF. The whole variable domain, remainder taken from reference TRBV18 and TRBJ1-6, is NAGVMQNPRHLVRRRGQEARLRCSPMKGHSHVYWYRQLPEEGLKFMVYLQKENIIDESGMPKERFSAEFPKEGPSILRIQQVVRGDSAAYFCASSLGTGANSPLHFGNGTRLTVT.

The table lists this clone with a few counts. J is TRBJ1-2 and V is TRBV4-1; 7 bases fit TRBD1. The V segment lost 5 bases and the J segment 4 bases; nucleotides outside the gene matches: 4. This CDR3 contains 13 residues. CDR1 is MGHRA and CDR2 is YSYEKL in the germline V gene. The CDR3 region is CASSAWDSYGYTF. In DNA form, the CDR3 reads TGCGCCAGCAGCGCATGGGACAGCTATGGCTACACCTTC.

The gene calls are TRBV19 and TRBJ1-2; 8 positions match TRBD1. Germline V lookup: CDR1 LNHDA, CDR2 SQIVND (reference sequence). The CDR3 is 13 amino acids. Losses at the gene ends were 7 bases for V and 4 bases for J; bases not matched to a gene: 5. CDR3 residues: CASTRDRFYGYTF. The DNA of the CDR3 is TGTGCCAGTACTAGGGACAGGTTCTATGGCTACACCTTC.

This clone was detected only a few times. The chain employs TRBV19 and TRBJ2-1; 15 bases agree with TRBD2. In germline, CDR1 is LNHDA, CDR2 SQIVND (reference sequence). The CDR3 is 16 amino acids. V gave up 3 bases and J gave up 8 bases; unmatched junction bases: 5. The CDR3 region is CASSIGLAGGVHEQFF. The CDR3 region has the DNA TGTGCCAGTAGTATCGGACTAGCGGGGGGGGTACATGAGCAGTTCTTC.

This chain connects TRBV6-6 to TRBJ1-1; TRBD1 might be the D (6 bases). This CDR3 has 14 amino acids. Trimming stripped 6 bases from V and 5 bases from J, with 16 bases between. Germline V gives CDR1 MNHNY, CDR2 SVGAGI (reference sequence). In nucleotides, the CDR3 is TGTGCCAGCAGACCAGAGGGGGGGAGGACTGAAGCTTTCTTT. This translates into CASRPEGGRTEAFF.

Here the CDR3 reads CASSWTKRGGTDTQYF. CDR3 sequence (DNA): TGTGCCAGCAGTTGGACTAAGCGGGGAGGTACAGATACGCAGTATTTT. The chain recombines TRBV6-5 with TRBJ2-3, with TRBD2 identical over 7 bases. Germline V gene lookup returns CDR1 MNHEY and CDR2 SVGAGI. With 4 bases clipped from V and 3 bases from J, the junction kept 10 bases outside the gene matches. The CDR3 is made up of 16 amino acids.

The CDR3 DNA sequence: TGTGCCAGCTCAGTTCCTCCTATTGGAGTGGGAGGTCAGACCCAGTACTTC. Protein sequence: CASSVPPIGVGGQTQYF. This chain connects TRBV2 to TRBJ2-5; D is possibly TRBD2 (6 bases). Deletions cut 8 bases from V and 6 bases from J, with 28 bases between. There are 17 residues in the CDR3. CDR1 and CDR2 (germline): SNHLY, FYNNEI.

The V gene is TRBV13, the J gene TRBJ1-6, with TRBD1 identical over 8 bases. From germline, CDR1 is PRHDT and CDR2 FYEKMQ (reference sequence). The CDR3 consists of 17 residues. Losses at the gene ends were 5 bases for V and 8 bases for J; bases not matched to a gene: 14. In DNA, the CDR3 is TGTGCCAGCAGCCCGGACCCCAGGGGGCCCGGCGATTCACCCCTCCACTTT. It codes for CASSPDPRGPGDSPLHF.

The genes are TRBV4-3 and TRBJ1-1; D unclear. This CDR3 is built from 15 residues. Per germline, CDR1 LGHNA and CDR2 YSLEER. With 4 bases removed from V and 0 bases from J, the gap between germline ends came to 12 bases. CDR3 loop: CASSPLGGLNTEAFF. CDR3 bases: TGCGCCAGCAGCCCCTTGGGAGGGTTGAACACTGAAGCTTTCTTT.

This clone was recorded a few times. In DNA, the CDR3 is TGTGCCAGCTCGTATGGGACAGGGGTGAACACTGAAGCTTTCTTT. Amino acids: CASSYGTGVNTEAFF. The chain is built from TRBV18 and TRBJ1-1; 10 bases are shared with TRBD1. The V and J ends lost 6 bases and 0 bases, in that order; junction bases with no gene match: 4. There are 15 residues in the CDR3. Germline CDR1 KGHSH, CDR2 LQKENI.